This is a list of T cell receptor beta chains from one sample in a study of control samples from healthy donors and cancer patients. TCRdb's copy holds only in-frame clones and misses some; the assay was immunoSEQ multiplex PCR. The repertoire includes some 89,000 clones, more than 75% of them detected once, and roughly 2.1% sits in the top ten. Specimen: blood. These receptors all stem from a woman aged 40 to 50 in good health. Both conserved end residues are part of each CDR3. The D gene is left open where the match is weak. The listing skips clone size in some rows; elsewhere it reads once, few, many or a size class.

j_call v_call d_call clone_size cdr3_aa cdr3_nt
TRBJ1-5 TRBV12-3/TRBV12-4 - - CASSLFNQPQHF TGTGCCAGCAGCCTCTTCAATCAGCCCCAGCATTTT
TRBJ1-1 TRBV18 - - CASSPLGALTEAFF TGTGCCAGCTCACCCCTCGGGGCGCTCACTGAAGCTTTCTTT
TRBJ1-1 TRBV7-9 - - CASSLPARPPWSEAFF TGTGCCAGCAGCCTTCCTGCGAGGCCCCCCTGGAGTGAAGCTTTCTTT
TRBJ2-5 TRBV10-1 TRBD1 - CASSESTGTGVGETQYF TGCGCCAGCAGTGAGTCGACGGGGACAGGGGTAGGGGAGACCCAGTACTTC
TRBJ1-1 TRBV2 - - CASSEVGGGGTEAFF TGTGCCAGCAGTGAAGTTGGGGGGGGAGGAACTGAAGCTTTCTTT
TRBJ2-3 TRBV5-1 - - CASSSDYPFTDTQYF TGCGCCAGCAGCTCTGACTACCCATTCACAGATACGCAGTATTTT
TRBJ1-5 TRBV19 TRBD1 - CASSQGGQPQHF TGTGCCAGTTCACAGGGGGGTCAGCCCCAGCATTTT
TRBJ1-2 TRBV10-3 - - CAISAREDYGYTF TGTGCCATCAGTGCTAGGGAGGACTATGGCTACACCTTC
TRBJ2-1 TRBV30 TRBD2 - CAWSQQAGGPGEQFF TGTGCCTGGAGCCAACAAGCGGGGGGGCCAGGTGAGCAGTTCTTC
TRBJ1-1 TRBV9 - - CASSVGGYTEAFF TGTGCCAGCAGCGTAGGTGGATACACTGAAGCTTTCTTT
TRBJ1-1 TRBV25-1 - - CASSEGVGVNTEAFF TGTGCCAGCAGTGAAGGGGTAGGGGTGAACACTGAAGCTTTCTTT
TRBJ2-6 TRBV19 - - CASGAGANVLTF TGTGCCAGTGGGGCTGGGGCCAACGTCCTGACTTTC
TRBJ2-3 TRBV11-3 - - CASSPRSVSTDTQYF TGTGCCAGCAGCCCCCGTAGCGTGAGCACAGATACGCAGTATTTT
TRBJ2-7 TRBV19 TRBD1 - CASSWAGGEQYF TGTGCCAGTAGTTGGGCAGGGGGCGAGCAGTACTTC
TRBJ2-7 TRBV4-3 - once CASSRGTQSSYEQYF TGCGCCAGCAGCCGAGGGACGCAGAGCTCCTACGAGCAGTACTTC
TRBJ2-1 TRBV7-2 - - CASSLDTYADEQFF TGTGCCAGCAGCTTAGATACCTACGCGGATGAGCAGTTCTTC
TRBJ1-4 TRBV4-3 - - CASSQDEDEKLFF TGCGCCAGCAGCCAAGATGAAGATGAAAAACTGTTTTTT
TRBJ2-3 TRBV5-1 TRBD1 - CASSFQGATDTQYF TGCGCCAGCAGCTTTCAGGGGGCCACAGATACGCAGTATTTT
TRBJ1-1 TRBV5-6 - - CASGDGRNTEAFF TGTGCCAGCGGGGACGGCAGGAACACTGAAGCTTTCTTT
TRBJ2-2 TRBV6-5 - once CASRFEGGNTGELFF TGTGCCAGCAGGTTTGAGGGGGGGAACACCGGGGAGCTGTTTTTT
TRBJ1-5 TRBV29-1 - few CSVGNGQPQHF TGCAGCGTTGGGAATGGGCAGCCCCAGCATTTT
TRBJ2-3 TRBV15 - - CATSREDLYPQYF TGTGCCACCAGCAGAGAGGACCTGTATCCGCAGTATTTT
TRBJ2-7 TRBV7-2 TRBD2 - CASSTSGGPSYEQYF TGTGCCAGCAGCACCAGCGGGGGGCCCTCCTACGAGCAGTACTTC
TRBJ1-1 TRBV6-5 - - CATSGLWNTEAFF TGTGCCACCTCCGGGCTCTGGAACACTGAAGCTTTCTTT
TRBJ1-5 TRBV7-2 - - CASSRIPGSNQPQHF TGTGCCAGCAGCAGGATCCCGGGTAGCAATCAGCCCCAGCATTTT
TRBJ1-2 TRBV4-3 - once CASSQDRGRGLFF TGCGCCAGCAGCCAAGATCGGGGTCGGGGACTCTTCTTC
TRBJ2-7 TRBV20-1 - few CSAENKMQYF TGCAGTGCTGAAAATAAGATGCAGTACTTC
TRBJ2-7 TRBV14 TRBD2 few CASSQTGGTSYEQYF TGTGCCAGCAGCCAGACCGGGGGGACCTCCTACGAGCAGTACTTC
TRBJ2-3 TRBV5-5 - - CASSSFSGTPSTDTQYF TGTGCCAGCAGCTCATTCTCGGGAACCCCCAGCACAGATACGCAGTATTTT
TRBJ1-2 TRBV10-2 TRBD1 - CASSPGQGAGYTF TGCGCCAGCAGTCCGGGACAGGGGGCTGGCTACACCTTC
TRBJ2-3 TRBV4-2 - - CASSQDRGTDTQYF TGTGCCAGCAGCCAAGACCGGGGCACAGATACGCAGTATTTT
TRBJ2-1 TRBV2 - - CASSDWDTSYNEQFF TGTGCCAGCAGTGACTGGGATACTTCATACAATGAGCAGTTCTTC
TRBJ1-1 TRBV7-3 - - CASSLFPGDRAEAFF TGTGCCAGCAGCTTATTTCCCGGCGATCGAGCTGAAGCTTTCTTT
TRBJ2-7 TRBV3-1/TRBV3-2 - - CASSQNKLVIYEQYF TGTGCCAGCAGCCAAAATAAATTGGTTATCTACGAGCAGTACTTC
TRBJ1-2 TRBV5-6 TRBD1 - CASSQTGGGSYGYTF TGTGCCAGCAGCCAGACAGGGGGAGGGTCCTATGGCTACACCTTC
TRBJ1-6 TRBV9 - - CASSVDGGERSPLHF TGTGCCAGCAGCGTAGATGGGGGGGAACGTTCACCCCTCCACTTT
TRBJ1-3 TRBV30 - - CACQPYSGNTIYF TGTGCCTGCCAACCATACTCTGGAAACACCATATATTTT
TRBJ2-3 TRBV7-8 - - CASSGRQVNTDTQYF TGTGCCAGCAGCGGTAGACAGGTGAACACAGATACGCAGTATTTT
TRBJ2-1 TRBV4-3 TRBD2 - CASSQDGGELAVSYNEQFF TGCGCCAGCAGCCAAGATGGAGGAGAACTAGCGGTCTCCTACAATGAGCAGTTCTTC
TRBJ1-3 TRBV4-3 - - CASSQDHTPSGNTIYF TGCGCCAGCAGCCAAGATCACACACCCTCTGGAAACACCATATATTTT
TRBJ1-2 TRBV7-2 - - CASSLALDDSGYTF TGTGCCAGCAGCTTAGCGCTCGATGATAGTGGCTACACCTTC
TRBJ2-5 TRBV18 - few CASSPLGQGVETQYF TGTGCCAGCTCACCTTTGGGGCAGGGCGTAGAGACCCAGTACTTC
TRBJ2-7 TRBV2 TRBD2 - CASSGLAETYEQYF TGTGCCAGCAGCGGACTAGCGGAAACCTACGAGCAGTACTTC
TRBJ2-2 TRBV6-5 - once CASSSIGRTGELFF TGTGCCAGCAGTTCTATCGGGCGAACCGGGGAGCTGTTTTTT
TRBJ2-7 TRBV24-1 - - CATSDFRGLSSYEQYF TGTGCCACCAGTGATTTCCGGGGGTTGAGCTCCTACGAGCAGTACTTC
TRBJ2-6 TRBV4-3 - - CASSQNARSGANVLTF TGCGCCAGCAGCCAAAACGCCAGGTCTGGGGCCAACGTCCTGACTTTC
TRBJ1-2 TRBV6-4 TRBD1 - CASSDSSRGNGYTF TGTGCCAGCAGTGACTCGAGCAGGGGGAATGGCTACACCTTC
TRBJ2-1 TRBV6-1 TRBD2 - CASSDGSSGGNEQFF TGTGCCAGCAGTGATGGGTCTAGCGGGGGGAATGAGCAGTTCTTC
TRBJ2-7 TRBV6-6 TRBD2 - CASSPGRRNEQYF TGTGCCAGCAGCCCCGGGAGGAGGAACGAGCAGTACTTC
TRBJ2-1 TRBV6-2/TRBV6-3 TRBD2 - CASSLAGDREGYRNEQFF TGTGCCAGCAGTTTAGCGGGGGACCGCGAGGGCTACCGCAATGAGCAGTTCTTC
TRBJ2-5 TRBV7-2 - - CASSWERFGWETQYF TGTGCCAGCAGCTGGGAGCGCTTCGGTTGGGAGACCCAGTACTTC
TRBJ1-5 TRBV30 TRBD1 once CAWSVQRTGGYNQPQHF TGTGCCTGGAGTGTACAAAGGACAGGGGGTTACAATCAGCCCCAGCATTTT
TRBJ1-1 TRBV29-1 - once CSVDRGGDEAFF TGCAGCGTTGATCGCGGGGGGGATGAAGCTTTCTTT
TRBJ2-7 TRBV2 - - CASSDLGKSSYEQYF TGTGCCAGCAGTGACTTAGGGAAAAGCTCCTACGAGCAGTACTTC
TRBJ2-2 TRBV25-1 - - CASSELRGELFF TGTGCCAGCAGTGAATTGCGCGGGGAGCTGTTTTTT
TRBJ1-2 TRBV7-2 TRBD1 - CASSRSGTGDYGYTF TGTGCCAGCAGCCGTTCCGGGACAGGTGACTATGGCTACACCTTC
TRBJ1-3 TRBV5-1 - once CASSLAGPQYGNTIYF TGCGCCAGCAGCTTGGCAGGGCCCCAGTATGGAAACACCATATATTTT
TRBJ1-1 TRBV7-3 TRBD1 - CASSPRTGVNTEAFF TGTGCCAGCAGCCCCCGTACAGGGGTGAACACTGAAGCTTTCTTT
TRBJ1-1 TRBV19 TRBD1 - CASSIKGANTEAFF TGTGCCAGTAGTATAAAGGGGGCGAACACTGAAGCTTTCTTT
TRBJ1-1 TRBV30 - - CAWTGSSLGTEAFF TGTGCCTGGACGGGGTCCTCATTAGGCACTGAAGCTTTCTTT